What follows are 23 T cell receptor beta chains derived from one specimen sequenced in a study of technical replicates of blood from several donors. The repertoire was sequenced with immunoSEQ multiplex PCR; TCRdb's copy has only in-frame clones and lacks some. In the table there are more than 55,000 clones, more than 85% of which are singletons. The sequencing sample was made of PBMCs. These receptors originate from a human donor in good health. Some clones in this sample may be carry-over from other donors' samples.

The chain links TRBV4-2 to TRBJ2-1; D unresolved. Per the germline V gene, CDR1 is LGHNA and CDR2 is YNFKEQ. This CDR3 contains 13 residues. Trimming took 0 bases from V and 13 from J, leaving 13 bases between them. CDR3 nucleotide sequence: TGTGCCAGCAGCCAAGATGGCAACCGCCCCCAGTTCTTC. Translated, it gives CASSQDGNRPQFF.

DNA of the CDR3: TGCGCCAGCAGCAGGGTTTTTTACGACATTCAGTACTTC. It is translated as CASSRVFYDIQYF. This chain joins TRBV10-2 and TRBJ2-4; D may be TRBD1 (5 bases). This CDR3 comprises 13 residues. CDR1 WSHSY and CDR2 SAAADI come from the germline V gene. V lost 6 bases and J 8 bases, leaving 14 bases between the germline ends.

The V and J genes are TRBV5-1 and TRBJ2-3; D is uncertain. This CDR3 contains 14 residues. Germline V gene data show CDR1 as SGHRS and CDR2 as YFSETQ. Trimming pared 7 bases from V and 1 base from J, leaving 13 bases between. The CDR3 nucleotides read TGCGCCAGCCATCTGACGGCGGGCACAGATACGCAGTATTTT. Translation: CASHLTAGTDTQYF.

The chain couples TRBV4-3 to TRBJ2-3; D may be TRBD2 (6 bases). Trimming removed 0 bases from V and 5 bases from J, with 15 bases in between. CDR3 length: 16 amino acids. Germline CDR1 and CDR2: LGHNA and YSLEER. CDR3 DNA sequence: TGCGCCAGCAGCCAAGATCGGGGGACCGGGGGAGATACGCAGTATTTT. The encoded protein is CASSQDRGTGGDTQYF.

The chain links TRBV14 to TRBJ1-1; 8 nucleotides agree with TRBD1. Germline trimming cut 5 bases from V and 1 base from J; bases unmatched to any gene: 3. In germline, CDR1 is SGHDN, CDR2 FVKESK. This CDR3 has 14 amino acids. This CDR3 reads CASSKTGANTEAFF. The CDR3 DNA reads as TGTGCCAGCAGCAAGACAGGGGCGAACACTGAAGCTTTCTTT.

The count of this clone is one. V and J are TRBV6-6 and TRBJ2-3; 10 bases fit TRBD1. The CDR3 runs to 15 residues. V shed 6 bases, J shed 3 bases, and the junction held 6 bases outside the gene matches. Germline-derived CDR1 and CDR2 are MNHNY and SVGAGI (reference sequence). DNA of the CDR3: TGTGCCAGCAGGCGACAGGGGGCTGTTACAGATACGCAGTATTTT. It translates to CASRRQGAVTDTQYF.

This clone was seen only once. V usage is TRBV5-4 and J usage is TRBJ2-7; 8 nucleotides line up with TRBD2. The CDR3 length is 14 residues. Trimming cost V 2 bases and J 3 bases; bases outside gene matches: 4. Germline CDR1 is SGHNT and CDR2 is YYREEE (reference sequence). For the CDR3, the DNA is TGTGCCAGCAGCTTCCGGGGGGGATTCTACGAGCAGTACTTC. Translating gives CASSFRGGFYEQYF.

In its sample, this clone was seen a few times. The V gene is TRBV9, the J gene TRBJ2-2; TRBD2 matches 10 bases. Per germline, CDR1 SGDLS and CDR2 YYNGEE. The CDR3 covers 15 residues. The V gene end was trimmed by 2 bases and the J gene end by 4 bases; junction bases not matched to a gene: 2. The CDR3 DNA reads TGTGCCAGCAGCGTCGGACTAGCGGCCACCGGGGAGCTGTTTTTT. Translating it yields CASSVGLAATGELFF.

The chain joins TRBV4-3 to TRBJ1-5; perhaps TRBD1 as D (5 bases). V lost 0 bases, J lost 7 bases, and 7 bases lay in between. The V gene's germline CDR1 is LGHNA and CDR2 YSLEER. The CDR3 spans 13 residues. CDR3 DNA sequence: TGCGCCAGCAGCCAAGAGGGGGGGCAGCCCCAGCATTTT. Amino acid sequence: CASSQEGGQPQHF.

V and J are TRBV7-9 and TRBJ1-1; the D is unclear. Trimming took 4 bases from V and 6 from J, leaving 15 bases between them. CDR3 length: 14 residues. CDR1 is SEHNR, CDR2 FQNEAQ, per germline (reference sequence). The CDR3 protein is CASSSEALRAEAFF. Written as DNA, the CDR3 is TGTGCCAGCAGCTCGGAGGCCCTTAGGGCTGAAGCTTTCTTT.

The rearrangement uses TRBV4-1 and TRBJ2-5, with TRBD1 matching over 9 bases. With V trimmed by 1 base and J by 4 bases, 1 base remained unmatched. This CDR3 is built from 14 residues. In germline, CDR1 is MGHRA, CDR2 YSYEKL. CDR3 nucleotides: TGCGCCAGCAGCCAAGTACAGGGGGCAGAGACCCAGTACTTC. This codes for CASSQVQGAETQYF.

This clone was detected once. The chain combines TRBV6-6 with TRBJ2-1; maybe TRBD1 (6 bases). CDR1 and CDR2 from the germline V gene are MNHNY and SVGAGI (reference sequence). The CDR3 is 15 amino acids. The ends were cut back, 6 bases at V and 4 bases at J, with 16 bases in the middle. The CDR3 DNA reads as TGTGCCAGCAGCCGGACAGCGACAATTTACAATGAGCAGTTCTTC. It translates to CASSRTATIYNEQFF.

The V gene is TRBV14, the J gene TRBJ2-7; 7 nucleotides agree with TRBD1. CDR3 size: 16 residues. The V gene's germline CDR1 is SGHDN and CDR2 FVKESK. V shed 1 base and J 3 bases; nucleotides not matched to a gene: 9. CDR3 region: CASSQGRWTGIYEQYF. In DNA form, the CDR3 reads TGTGCCAGCAGCCAAGGCCGGTGGACAGGCATCTACGAGCAGTACTTC.

The table lists this clone with a count of one. The chain links TRBV5-6 to TRBJ2-3; 9 bases fit TRBD2. Trimming took 1 base from V and 2 from J; bases not matched to a gene: 5. Per the germline V gene, CDR1 is SGHDT and CDR2 is YYEEEE. This CDR3 comprises 16 residues. The CDR3 nucleotides are TGTGCCAGCAGCTTGCTGTCGGGACTAGCCACAGATACGCAGTATTTT. This sequence encodes CASSLLSGLATDTQYF.

The rearrangement uses TRBV4-2 and TRBJ2-7; 7 bases align to TRBD1. The CDR3 has 15 amino acids. Germline V gives CDR1 LGHNA, CDR2 YNFKEQ. The junction had 8 bases not matched to a gene; V was cut back by 2 bases and J by 4 bases. Here the CDR3 DNA reads TGTGCCAGCAGCCAACGCCCAGGGACAGTTTACGAGCAGTACTTC. It yields the protein CASSQRPGTVYEQYF.

The V call is TRBV19, the J call TRBJ1-5; TRBD1 aligns across 8 bases. Germline assignment: CDR1 LNHDA and CDR2 SQIVND (reference sequence). The CDR3 is 14 amino acids. V gave up 7 bases and J gave up 9 bases; unmatched junction bases: 11. This CDR3 reads CASIGGQGLWPQHF. The CDR3 nucleotides are TGTGCCAGTATTGGCGGACAGGGATTATGGCCCCAGCATTTT. Looking up the rest from reference TRBV19 and TRBJ1-5 gives the full variable domain: DGGITQSPKYLFRKEGQNVTLSCEQNLNHDAMYWYRQDPGQGLRLIYYSQIVNDFQKGDIAEGYSVSREKKESFPLTVTSAQKNPTAFYLCASIGGQGLWPQHFGDGTRLSIL.

The J gene is TRBJ2-5, the V gene TRBV5-6; possible D gene TRBD2, 5 bases. The CDR3 consists of 14 residues. CDR1 is SGHDT and CDR2 is YYEEEE in the germline V gene. V was shortened by 2 bases and J by 4 bases, with 12 bases between the two germline ends. Here the CDR3 reads CASSLSSSRETQYF. Here the CDR3 DNA reads TGTGCCAGCAGCTTATCGTCTAGCAGAGAGACCCAGTACTTC.

This chain links TRBV9 with TRBJ2-3; TRBD2 might be the D (6 bases). Germline CDR1 reads SGDLS; CDR2 reads YYNGEE. V lost 3 bases and J lost 0, with 14 bases in between. The CDR3 runs to 16 residues. The CDR3, as DNA: TGTGCCAGCAGCGCGTATGGAGGGAGCAGCACAGATACGCAGTATTTT. Translated, it gives CASSAYGGSSTDTQYF.

The chain is built from TRBV30 and TRBJ2-1; TRBD2 aligns across 13 bases. V was clipped by 4 bases and J by 3 bases; unmatched bases: 15. Germline assignment: CDR1 GTSNPN and CDR2 SVGIG (reference sequence). The CDR3 runs 19 residues. CDR3 loop: CAWKVGTSGVPPNYNEQFF. The CDR3 DNA reads TGTGCCTGGAAGGTTGGGACTAGCGGGGTACCCCCTAACTACAATGAGCAGTTCTTC.

The chain links TRBV5-5 to TRBJ2-5, with 12 positions matching TRBD2. CDR3 size: 17 residues. After removal of 0 bases from V and 5 bases from J, the junction contained 8 bases not matched to a gene. Germline loops: CDR1 SGHKS, CDR2 YYEKEE (reference sequence). The CDR3 loop reads CASSLVLLAGGRETQYF. CDR3 sequence (DNA): TGTGCCAGCAGCTTGGTTTTGCTAGCGGGGGGGCGGGAGACCCAGTACTTC.

The chain is built from TRBV7-2 and TRBJ2-1; 12 bases line up with TRBD1. The V segment lost 5 bases and the J segment 10 bases; nucleotides outside the gene matches: 6. CDR1 is SGHTA and CDR2 is FQGNSA in the germline V gene. The CDR3 spans 14 residues. The CDR3: CASSRDRGQGEQFF. CDR3 sequence (DNA): TGTGCCAGCAGCCGGGACAGGGGGCAGGGGGAGCAGTTCTTC.

The chain links TRBV15 to TRBJ2-5, with D hard to call. CDR1 is LNHNV, CDR2 YYDKDF, per germline (reference sequence). The ends were cut back, 5 bases at V and 3 bases at J, with 7 bases in the middle. The CDR3 has 12 residues. The CDR3 region is CATSGQKETQYF. CDR3 nucleotides: TGTGCCACCAGCGGCCAGAAAGAGACCCAGTACTTC.

The chain recombines TRBV6-5 with TRBJ2-1; 7 bases agree with TRBD2. Germline V gene lookup returns CDR1 MNHEY and CDR2 SVGAGI. This CDR3 is 16 amino acids long. Trimming took 2 bases from V and 7 from J; bases not matched to a gene: 11. This CDR3 is CASSYEVGRVRNEQFF. CDR3 nucleotides: TGTGCCAGCAGTTACGAAGTGGGGAGGGTGCGGAATGAGCAGTTCTTC.